Sequencing of this TCR beta chain was carried out in a study of PD-1 blockade in classical Hodgkin lymphoma. Method: immunoSEQ multiplex PCR; TCRdb's copy keeps in-frame clones and lacks some. The sample lists 20,000 to 25,000 clones, over 85% occurring once. Time point indicated: newly diagnosed, previously untreated cHL patient sample. CDR1 SGHAT and CDR2 FQNNGV come from the germline V gene. This CDR3 is built from 14 residues. The junction had 7 bases not matched to a gene; V was cut back by 5 bases and J by 3 bases. Sequencing was carried out using peripheral blood mononuclear cells (PBMCs). The rearrangement uses TRBV11-2 and TRBJ2-7, with 7 bases identical to TRBD2. This TCR derives from a human donor with classical Hodgkin lymphoma. The DNA of the CDR3 is TGTGCCAGCAGCCTTCAAAGCGGGGACTACGAGCAGTACTTC. Amino acid sequence: CASSLQSGDYEQYF.